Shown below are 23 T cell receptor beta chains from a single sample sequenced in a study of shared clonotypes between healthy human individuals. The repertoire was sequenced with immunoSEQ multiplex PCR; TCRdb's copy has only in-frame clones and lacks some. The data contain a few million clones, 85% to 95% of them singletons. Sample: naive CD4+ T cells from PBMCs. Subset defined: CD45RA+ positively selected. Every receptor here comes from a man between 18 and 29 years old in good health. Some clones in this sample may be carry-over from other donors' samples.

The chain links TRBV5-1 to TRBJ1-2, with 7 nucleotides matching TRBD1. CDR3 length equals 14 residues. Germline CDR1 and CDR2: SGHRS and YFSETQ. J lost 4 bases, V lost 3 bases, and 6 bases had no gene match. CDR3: CASSSGQTVYGYTF. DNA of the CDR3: TGCGCCAGCAGCTCGGGACAGACGGTCTATGGCTACACCTTC.

The DNA for the CDR3 is TGCGCCAGCAGCTTGGGGGCCGGACACGAGCAGTACTTC. Residues: CASSLGAGHEQYF. The chain has TRBV5-1 and TRBJ2-7, with D uncertain. Trimming pared 0 bases from V and 5 bases from J, leaving 9 bases between. Per the germline V gene, CDR1 is SGHRS and CDR2 is YFSETQ. This CDR3 region has 13 residues.

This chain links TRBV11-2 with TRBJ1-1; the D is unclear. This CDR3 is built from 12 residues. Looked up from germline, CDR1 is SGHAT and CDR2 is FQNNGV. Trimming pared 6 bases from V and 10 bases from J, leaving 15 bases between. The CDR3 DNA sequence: TGTGCCAGCAGGACCCGACAAGAGCGAGCTTTCTTT. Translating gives CASRTRQERAFF. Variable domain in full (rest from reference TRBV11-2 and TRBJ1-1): EAGVAQSPRYKIIEKRQSVAFWCNPISGHATLYWYQQILGQGPKLLIQFQNNGVVDDSQLPKDRFSAERLKGVDSTLKIQPAKLEDSAVYLCASRTRQERAFFGQGTRLTVV.

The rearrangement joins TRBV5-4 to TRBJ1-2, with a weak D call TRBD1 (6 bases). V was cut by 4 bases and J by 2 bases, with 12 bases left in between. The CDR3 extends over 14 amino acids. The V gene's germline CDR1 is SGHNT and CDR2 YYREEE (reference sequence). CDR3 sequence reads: CASSTYDRNYGYTF. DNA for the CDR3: TGTGCCAGCAGCACCTACGACAGGAACTATGGCTACACCTTC.

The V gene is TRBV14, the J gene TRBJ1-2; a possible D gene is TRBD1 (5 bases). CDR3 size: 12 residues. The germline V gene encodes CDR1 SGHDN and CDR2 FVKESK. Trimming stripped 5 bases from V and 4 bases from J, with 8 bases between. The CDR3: CASSIGGYGYTF. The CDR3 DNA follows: TGTGCCAGCAGCATCGGGGGCTATGGCTACACCTTC.

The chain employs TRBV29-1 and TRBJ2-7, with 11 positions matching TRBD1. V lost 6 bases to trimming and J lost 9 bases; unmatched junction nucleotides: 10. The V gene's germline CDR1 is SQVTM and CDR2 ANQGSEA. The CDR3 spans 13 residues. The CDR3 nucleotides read TGCAGCGTCATGGGACAGGGGGAGGGTGGGCAGTACTTC. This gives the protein CSVMGQGEGGQYF.

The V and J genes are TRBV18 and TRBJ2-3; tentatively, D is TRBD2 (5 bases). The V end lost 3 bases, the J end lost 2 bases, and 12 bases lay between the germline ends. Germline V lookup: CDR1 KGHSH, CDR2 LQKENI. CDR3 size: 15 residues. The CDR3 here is CASSPPSRSTDTQYF. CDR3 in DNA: TGTGCCAGCTCACCCCCTAGCAGATCCACAGATACGCAGTATTTT.

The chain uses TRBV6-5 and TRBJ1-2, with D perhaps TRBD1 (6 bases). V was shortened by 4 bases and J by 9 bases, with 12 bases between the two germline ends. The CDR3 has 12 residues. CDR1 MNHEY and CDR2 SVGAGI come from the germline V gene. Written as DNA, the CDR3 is TGTGCCAGCAGTTCACGGGACACTTGCTACACCTTC. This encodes CASSSRDTCYTF.

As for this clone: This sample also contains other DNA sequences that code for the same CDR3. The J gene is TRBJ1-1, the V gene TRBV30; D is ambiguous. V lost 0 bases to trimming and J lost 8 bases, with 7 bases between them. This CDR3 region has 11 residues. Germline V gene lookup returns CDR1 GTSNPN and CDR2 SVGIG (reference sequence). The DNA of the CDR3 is TGTGCCTGGAGTGTAGGAGGGGAAGCTTTCTTT. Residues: CAWSVGGEAFF.

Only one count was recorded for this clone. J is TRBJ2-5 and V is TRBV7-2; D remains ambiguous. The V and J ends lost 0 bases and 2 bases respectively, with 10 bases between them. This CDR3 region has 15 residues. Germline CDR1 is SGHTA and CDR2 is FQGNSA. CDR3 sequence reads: CASSLAFAVQETQYF. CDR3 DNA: TGTGCCAGCAGCTTAGCTTTCGCGGTACAAGAGACCCAGTACTTC.

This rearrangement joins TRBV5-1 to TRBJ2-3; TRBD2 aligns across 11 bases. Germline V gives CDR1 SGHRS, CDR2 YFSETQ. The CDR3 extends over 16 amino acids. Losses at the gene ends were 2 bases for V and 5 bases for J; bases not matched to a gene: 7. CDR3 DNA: TGCGCCAGCAGCTTACCGTCTAGCGGGAGGATAGATACGCAGTATTTT. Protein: CASSLPSSGRIDTQYF.

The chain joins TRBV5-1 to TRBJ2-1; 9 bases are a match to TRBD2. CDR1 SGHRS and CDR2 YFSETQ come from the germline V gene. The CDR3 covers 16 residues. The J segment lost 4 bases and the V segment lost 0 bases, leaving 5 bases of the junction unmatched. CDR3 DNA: TGCGCCAGCAGCTTGGGGGCTAGCGGGGCTTACAATGAGCAGTTCTTC. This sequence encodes CASSLGASGAYNEQFF.

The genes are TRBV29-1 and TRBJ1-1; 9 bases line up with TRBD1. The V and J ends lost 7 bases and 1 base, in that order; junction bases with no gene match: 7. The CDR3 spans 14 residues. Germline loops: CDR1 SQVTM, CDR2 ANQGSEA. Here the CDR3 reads CSATPQGANTEAFF. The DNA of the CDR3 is TGCAGCGCAACACCACAGGGGGCGAACACTGAAGCTTTCTTT.

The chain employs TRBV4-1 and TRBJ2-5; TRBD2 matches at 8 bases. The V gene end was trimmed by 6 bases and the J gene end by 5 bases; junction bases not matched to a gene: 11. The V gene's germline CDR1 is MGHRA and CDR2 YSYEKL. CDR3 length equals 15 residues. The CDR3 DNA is TGCGCCAGCAGACTATTAGCGGGGCCAGGGGAGACCCAGTACTTC. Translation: CASRLLAGPGETQYF.

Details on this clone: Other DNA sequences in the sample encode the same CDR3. The CDR3 DNA sequence: TGCGCCAGCAGCTTGGGACTAGCAGGGTGGGAGACCCAGTACTTC. This gives the protein CASSLGLAGWETQYF. V and J are TRBV5-1 and TRBJ2-5, with 7 bases fitting TRBD2. This CDR3 has 15 residues. Per germline, CDR1 SGHRS and CDR2 YFSETQ. V lost 0 bases to trimming and J lost 5 bases; unmatched junction nucleotides: 7.

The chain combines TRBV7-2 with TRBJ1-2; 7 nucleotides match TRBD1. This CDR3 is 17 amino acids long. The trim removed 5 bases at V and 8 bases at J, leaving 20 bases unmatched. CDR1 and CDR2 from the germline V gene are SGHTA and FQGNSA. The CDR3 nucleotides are TGTGCCAGCAGCGCGGACAGGATGGGAGCCGGGAGCGCGGGCTACACCTTC. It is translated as CASSADRMGAGSAGYTF. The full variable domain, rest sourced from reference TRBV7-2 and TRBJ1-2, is GAGVSQSPSNKVTEKGKDVELRCDPISGHTALYWYRQSLGQGLEFLIYFQGNSAPDKSGLPSDRFSAERTGGSVSTLTIQRTQQEDSAVYLCASSADRMGAGSAGYTFGSGTRLTVV.

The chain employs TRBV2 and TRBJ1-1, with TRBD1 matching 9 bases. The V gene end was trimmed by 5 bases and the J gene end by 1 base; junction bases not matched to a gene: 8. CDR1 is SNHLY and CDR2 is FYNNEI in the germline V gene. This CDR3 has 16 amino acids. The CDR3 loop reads CASSRLGTGKNTEAFF. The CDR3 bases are TGTGCCAGCAGTCGACTTGGGACAGGGAAGAACACTGAAGCTTTCTTT.

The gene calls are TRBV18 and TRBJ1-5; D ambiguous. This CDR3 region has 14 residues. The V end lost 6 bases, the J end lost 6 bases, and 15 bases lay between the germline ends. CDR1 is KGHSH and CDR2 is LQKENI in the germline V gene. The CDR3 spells CASSTVRSGQPQHF. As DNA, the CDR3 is TGTGCCAGCTCCACGGTTCGTTCCGGTCAGCCCCAGCATTTT.

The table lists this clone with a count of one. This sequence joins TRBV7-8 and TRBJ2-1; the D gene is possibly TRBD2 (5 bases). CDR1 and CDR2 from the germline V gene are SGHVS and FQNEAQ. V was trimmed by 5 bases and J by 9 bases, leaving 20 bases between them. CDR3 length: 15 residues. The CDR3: CASSHIAWGPGEQFF. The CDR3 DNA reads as TGTGCCAGCAGCCATATAGCGTGGGGTCCCGGTGAGCAGTTCTTC.

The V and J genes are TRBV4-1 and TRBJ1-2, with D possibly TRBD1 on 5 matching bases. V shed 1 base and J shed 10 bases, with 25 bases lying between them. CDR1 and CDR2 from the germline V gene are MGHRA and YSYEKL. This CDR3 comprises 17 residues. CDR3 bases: TGCGCCAGCAGCCAAGCCCCCCTCAGTGTGCAGGGTGGTTCCTACACCTTC. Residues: CASSQAPLSVQGGSYTF.

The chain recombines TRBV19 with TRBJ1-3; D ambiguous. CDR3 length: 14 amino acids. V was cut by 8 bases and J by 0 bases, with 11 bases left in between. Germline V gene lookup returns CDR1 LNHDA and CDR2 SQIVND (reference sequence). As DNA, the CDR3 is TGTGCCAGTTATTCGGCGAGCTCTGGAAACACCATATATTTT. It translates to CASYSASSGNTIYF. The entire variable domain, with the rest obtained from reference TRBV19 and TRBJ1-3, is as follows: DGGITQSPKYLFRKEGQNVTLSCEQNLNHDAMYWYRQDPGQGLRLIYYSQIVNDFQKGDIAEGYSVSREKKESFPLTVTSAQKNPTAFYLCASYSASSGNTIYFGEGSWLTVV.

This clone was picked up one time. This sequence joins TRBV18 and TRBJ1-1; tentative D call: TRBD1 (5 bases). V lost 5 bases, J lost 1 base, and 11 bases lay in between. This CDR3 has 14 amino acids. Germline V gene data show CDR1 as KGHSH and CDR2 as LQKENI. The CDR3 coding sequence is TGTGCCAGCTCATTTTCAGGGCGGAACACTGAAGCTTTCTTT. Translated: CASSFSGRNTEAFF.

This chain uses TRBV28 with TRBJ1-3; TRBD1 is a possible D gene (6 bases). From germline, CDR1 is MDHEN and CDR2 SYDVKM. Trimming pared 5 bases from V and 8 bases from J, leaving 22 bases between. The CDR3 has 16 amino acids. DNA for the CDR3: TGTGCCAGCAGTCCCGGGACGGGGGCCCTTCGCGACACCATATATTTT. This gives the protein CASSPGTGALRDTIYF.